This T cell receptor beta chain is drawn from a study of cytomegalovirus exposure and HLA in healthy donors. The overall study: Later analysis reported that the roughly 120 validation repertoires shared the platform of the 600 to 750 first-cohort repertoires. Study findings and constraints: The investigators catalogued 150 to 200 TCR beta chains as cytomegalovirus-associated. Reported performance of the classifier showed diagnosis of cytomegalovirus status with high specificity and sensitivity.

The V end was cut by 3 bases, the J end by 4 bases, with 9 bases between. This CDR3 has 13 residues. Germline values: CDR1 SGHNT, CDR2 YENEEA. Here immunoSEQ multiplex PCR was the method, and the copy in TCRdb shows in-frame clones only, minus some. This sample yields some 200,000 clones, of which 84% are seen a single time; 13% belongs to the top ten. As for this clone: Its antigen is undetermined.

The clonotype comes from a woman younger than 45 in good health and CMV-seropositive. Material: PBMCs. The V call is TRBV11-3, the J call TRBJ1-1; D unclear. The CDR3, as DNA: TGTGCCAGCAGCTTTTCCCGGAGCACTGAAGCTTTCTTT. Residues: CASSFSRSTEAFF.